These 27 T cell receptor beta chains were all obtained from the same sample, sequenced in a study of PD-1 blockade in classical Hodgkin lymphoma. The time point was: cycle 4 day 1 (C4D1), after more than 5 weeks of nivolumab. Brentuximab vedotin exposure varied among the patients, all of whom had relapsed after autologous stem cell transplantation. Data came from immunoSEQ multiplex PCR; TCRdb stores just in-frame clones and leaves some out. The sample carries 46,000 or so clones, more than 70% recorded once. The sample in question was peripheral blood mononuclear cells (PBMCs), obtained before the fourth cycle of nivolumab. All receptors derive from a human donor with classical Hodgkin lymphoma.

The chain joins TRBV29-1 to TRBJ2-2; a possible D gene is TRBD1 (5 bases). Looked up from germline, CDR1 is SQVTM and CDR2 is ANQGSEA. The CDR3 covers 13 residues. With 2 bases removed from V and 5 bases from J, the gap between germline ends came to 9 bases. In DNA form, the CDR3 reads TGCAGCGTTGAAATTCAGGGTACCGGGGAGCTGTTTTTT. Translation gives CSVEIQGTGELFF.

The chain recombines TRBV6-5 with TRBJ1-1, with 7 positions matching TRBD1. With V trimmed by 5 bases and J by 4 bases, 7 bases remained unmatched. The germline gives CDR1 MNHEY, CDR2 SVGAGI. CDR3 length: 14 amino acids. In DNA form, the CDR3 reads TGTGCCAGCAGTCCTCAGGGGGTGCTCACTGAAGCTTTCTTT. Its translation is CASSPQGVLTEAFF.

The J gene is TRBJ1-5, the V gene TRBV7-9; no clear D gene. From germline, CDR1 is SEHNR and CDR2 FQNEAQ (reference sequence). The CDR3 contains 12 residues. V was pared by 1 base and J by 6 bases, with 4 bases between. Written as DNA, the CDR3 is TGTGCCAGCAGCTTAGAGGGTCAGCCCCAGCATTTT. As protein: CASSLEGQPQHF.

CDR3 residues: CASSGSTDTQYF. The CDR3 DNA is TGTGCCAGCTCAGGTAGCACAGATACGCAGTATTTT. The J gene is TRBJ2-3, the V gene TRBV18, with D unresolved. The ends were cut back, 5 bases at V and 0 bases at J, with 3 bases in the middle. The CDR3 runs to 12 residues. Germline CDR1 is KGHSH and CDR2 is LQKENI.

This CDR3 is CASSVALPTGDYGYTF. The DNA of the CDR3 is TGTGCCAGCAGCGTAGCTCTTCCGACAGGAGACTATGGCTACACCTTC. The rearrangement uses TRBV9 and TRBJ1-2; TRBD1 is a possible D gene (6 bases). Germline V CDR1 and CDR2: SGDLS, YYNGEE. This CDR3 spans 16 amino acids. The V and J ends lost 0 bases and 3 bases respectively, with 15 bases between them.

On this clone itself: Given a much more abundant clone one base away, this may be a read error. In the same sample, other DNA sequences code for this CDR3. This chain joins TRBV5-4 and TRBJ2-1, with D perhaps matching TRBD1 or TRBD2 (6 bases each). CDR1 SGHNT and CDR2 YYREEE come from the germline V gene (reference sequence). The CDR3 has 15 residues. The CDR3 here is CASSAPGAAVYEQFF. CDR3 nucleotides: TGCGCCAGCAGCGCCCCGGGGGCCGCGGTTTACGAGCAGTTCTTC.

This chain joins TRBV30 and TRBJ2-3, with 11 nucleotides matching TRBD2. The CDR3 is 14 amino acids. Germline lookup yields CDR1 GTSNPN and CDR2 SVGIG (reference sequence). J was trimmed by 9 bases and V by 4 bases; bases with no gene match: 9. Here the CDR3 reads CAWNMGSGGDTQYF. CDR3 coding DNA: TGTGCCTGGAATATGGGTAGCGGGGGGGACACGCAGTATTTT.

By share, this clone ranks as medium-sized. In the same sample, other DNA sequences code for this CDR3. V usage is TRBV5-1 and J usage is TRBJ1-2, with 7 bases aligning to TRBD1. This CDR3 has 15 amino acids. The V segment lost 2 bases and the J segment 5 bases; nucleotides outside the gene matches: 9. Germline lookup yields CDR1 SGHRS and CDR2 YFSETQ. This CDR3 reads CASSLDPGQTYGYTF. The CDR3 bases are TGCGCCAGCAGCTTAGATCCGGGACAGACTTATGGCTACACCTTC.

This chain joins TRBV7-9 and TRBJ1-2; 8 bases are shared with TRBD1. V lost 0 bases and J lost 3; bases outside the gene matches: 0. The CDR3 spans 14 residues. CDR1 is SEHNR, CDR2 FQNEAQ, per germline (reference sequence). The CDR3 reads CASSLAQGDYGYTF. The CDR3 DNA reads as TGTGCCAGCAGCTTAGCACAGGGGGACTATGGCTACACCTTC.

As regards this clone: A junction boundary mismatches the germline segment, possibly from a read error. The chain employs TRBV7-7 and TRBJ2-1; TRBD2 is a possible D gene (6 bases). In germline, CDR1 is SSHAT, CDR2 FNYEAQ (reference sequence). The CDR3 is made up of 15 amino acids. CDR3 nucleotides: TGTGCTAGCAGCTTAGACGGGGGAACCTACAATGAGCAGTTCTTC. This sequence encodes CASSLDGGTYNEQFF. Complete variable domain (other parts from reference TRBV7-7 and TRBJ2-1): GAGVSQSPRYKVTKRGQDVTLRCDPISSHATLYWYQQALGQGPEFLTYFNYEAQPDKSGLPSDRFSAERPEGSISTLTIQRTEQRDSAMYRCASSLDGGTYNEQFFGPGTRLTVL.

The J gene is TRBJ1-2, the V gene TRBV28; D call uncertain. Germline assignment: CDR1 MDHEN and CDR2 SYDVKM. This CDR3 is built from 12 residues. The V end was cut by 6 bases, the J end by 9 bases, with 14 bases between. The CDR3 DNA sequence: TGTGCCAGCAGAACCGGGCCGACGCGCTACACCTTC. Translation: CASRTGPTRYTF.

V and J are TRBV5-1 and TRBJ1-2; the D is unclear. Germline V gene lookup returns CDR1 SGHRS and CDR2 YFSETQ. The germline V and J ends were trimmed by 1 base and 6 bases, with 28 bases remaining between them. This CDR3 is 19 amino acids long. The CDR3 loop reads CASSLISPRPLGVGHGYTF. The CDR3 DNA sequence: TGCGCCAGCAGCTTGATATCTCCACGTCCTTTAGGAGTGGGCCATGGCTACACCTTC.

CDR3 DNA: TGTGCCAGCAGCTTGGTCCAGGGAAACACCGGGGAGCTGTTTTTT. It translates to CASSLVQGNTGELFF. The rearrangement joins TRBV5-4 to TRBJ2-2; D is perhaps TRBD1 (5 bases). CDR1 and CDR2 (germline): SGHNT, YYREEE (reference sequence). The CDR3 totals 15 residues. The germline V and J ends were trimmed by 0 bases and 2 bases, with 8 bases remaining between them.

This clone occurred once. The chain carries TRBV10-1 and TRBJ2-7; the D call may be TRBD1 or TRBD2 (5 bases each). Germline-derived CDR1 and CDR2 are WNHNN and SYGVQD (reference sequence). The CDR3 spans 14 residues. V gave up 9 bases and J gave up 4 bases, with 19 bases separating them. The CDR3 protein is CASSPRQGVYEQYF. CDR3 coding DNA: TGCGCCAGTTCCCCGCGGCAGGGAGTTTACGAGCAGTACTTC.

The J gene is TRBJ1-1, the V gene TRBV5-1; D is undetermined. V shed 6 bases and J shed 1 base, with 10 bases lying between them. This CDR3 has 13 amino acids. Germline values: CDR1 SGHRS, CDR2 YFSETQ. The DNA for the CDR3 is TGCGCCAGCACCCTCTGGGAGAACACTGAAGCTTTCTTT. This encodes CASTLWENTEAFF.

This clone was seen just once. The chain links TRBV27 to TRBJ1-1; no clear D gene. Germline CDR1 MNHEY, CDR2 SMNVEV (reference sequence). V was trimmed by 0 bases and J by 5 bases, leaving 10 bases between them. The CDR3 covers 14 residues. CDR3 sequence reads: CASSLSSQWTEAFF. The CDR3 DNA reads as TGTGCCAGCAGTTTATCCTCTCAGTGGACTGAAGCTTTCTTT.

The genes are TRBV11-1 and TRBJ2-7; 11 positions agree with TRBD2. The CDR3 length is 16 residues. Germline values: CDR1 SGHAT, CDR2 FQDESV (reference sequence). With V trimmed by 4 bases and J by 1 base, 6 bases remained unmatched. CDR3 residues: CASSSRGTSGSYEQYF. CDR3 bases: TGTGCCAGCAGCTCCCGGGGGACTAGCGGTTCCTACGAGCAGTACTTC.

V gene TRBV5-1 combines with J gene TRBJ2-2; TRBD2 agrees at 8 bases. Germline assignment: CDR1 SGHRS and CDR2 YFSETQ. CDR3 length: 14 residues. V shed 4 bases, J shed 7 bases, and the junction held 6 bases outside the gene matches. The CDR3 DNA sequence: TGCGCCAGCAGCCAGGGACTAGATGGCGGGGAGCTGTTTTTT. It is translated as CASSQGLDGGELFF.

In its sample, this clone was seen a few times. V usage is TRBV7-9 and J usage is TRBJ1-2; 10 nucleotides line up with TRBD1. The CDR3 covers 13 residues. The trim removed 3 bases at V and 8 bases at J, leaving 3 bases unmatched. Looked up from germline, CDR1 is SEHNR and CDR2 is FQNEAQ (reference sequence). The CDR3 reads CASSLGQGIGYTF. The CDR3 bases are TGTGCCAGCAGCTTGGGACAGGGGATAGGCTACACCTTC. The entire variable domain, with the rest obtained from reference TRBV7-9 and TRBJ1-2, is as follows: DTGVSQNPRHKITKRGQNVTFRCDPISEHNRLYWYRQTLGQGPEFLTYFQNEAQLEKSRLLSDRFSAERPKGSFSTLEIQRTEQGDSAMYLCASSLGQGIGYTFGSGTRLTVV.

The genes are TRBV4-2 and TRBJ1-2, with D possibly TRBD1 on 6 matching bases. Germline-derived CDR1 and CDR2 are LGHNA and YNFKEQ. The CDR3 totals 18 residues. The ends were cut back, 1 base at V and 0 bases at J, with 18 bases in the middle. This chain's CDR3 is CASSQASRGLGANYGYTF. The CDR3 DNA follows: TGTGCCAGCAGCCAAGCTTCAAGGGGGTTGGGAGCTAACTATGGCTACACCTTC.

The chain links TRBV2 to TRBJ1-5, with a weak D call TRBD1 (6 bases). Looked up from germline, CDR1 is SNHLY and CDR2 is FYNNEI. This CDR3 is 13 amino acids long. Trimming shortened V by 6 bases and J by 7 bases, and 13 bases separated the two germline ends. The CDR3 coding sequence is TGTGCCAGCAGCGGACAGAGGGAGCAGCCCCAGCATTTT. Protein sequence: CASSGQREQPQHF.

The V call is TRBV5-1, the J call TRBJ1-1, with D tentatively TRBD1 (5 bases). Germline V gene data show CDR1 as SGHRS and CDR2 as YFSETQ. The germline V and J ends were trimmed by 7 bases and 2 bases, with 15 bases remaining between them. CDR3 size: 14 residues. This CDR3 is CASGSGTANTEAFF. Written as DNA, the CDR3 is TGCGCCAGCGGAAGCGGGACGGCAAACACTGAAGCTTTCTTT.

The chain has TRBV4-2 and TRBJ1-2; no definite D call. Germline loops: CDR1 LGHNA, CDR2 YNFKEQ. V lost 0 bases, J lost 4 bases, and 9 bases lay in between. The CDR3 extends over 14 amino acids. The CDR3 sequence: CASSQEDPGYGYTF. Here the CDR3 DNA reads TGTGCCAGCAGCCAAGAGGACCCCGGCTATGGCTACACCTTC.

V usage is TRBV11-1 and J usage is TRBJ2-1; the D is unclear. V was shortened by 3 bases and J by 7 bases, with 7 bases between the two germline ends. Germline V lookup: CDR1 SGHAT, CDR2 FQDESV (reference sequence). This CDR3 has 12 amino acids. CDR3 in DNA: TGTGCCAGCAGCTTTCCCGCAAATGAGCAGTTCTTC. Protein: CASSFPANEQFF.

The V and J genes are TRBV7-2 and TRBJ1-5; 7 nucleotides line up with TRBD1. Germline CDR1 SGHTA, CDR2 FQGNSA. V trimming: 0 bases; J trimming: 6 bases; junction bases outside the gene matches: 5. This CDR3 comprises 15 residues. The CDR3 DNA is TGTGCCAGCAGCTTAGCTCCTACAGGGGTTCAGCCCCAGCATTTT. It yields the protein CASSLAPTGVQPQHF.

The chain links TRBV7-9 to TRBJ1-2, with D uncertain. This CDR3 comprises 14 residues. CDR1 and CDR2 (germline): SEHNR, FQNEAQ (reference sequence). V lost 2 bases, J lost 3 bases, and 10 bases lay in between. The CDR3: CASSLRGIDYGYTF. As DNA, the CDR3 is TGTGCCAGCAGCTTAAGAGGGATCGACTATGGCTACACCTTC.

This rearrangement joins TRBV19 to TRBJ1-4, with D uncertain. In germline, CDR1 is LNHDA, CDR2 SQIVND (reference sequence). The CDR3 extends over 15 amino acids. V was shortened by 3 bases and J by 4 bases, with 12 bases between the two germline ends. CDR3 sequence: CASSIRADFNEKLFF. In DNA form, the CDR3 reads TGTGCCAGTAGTATTCGGGCAGACTTTAATGAAAAACTGTTTTTT.